The present entry profiles one T cell receptor (beta chain) with its context. What it binds is not known. Template switching added a universal primer site; cDNA carried unique molecular identifiers. TCRdb re-analysed the 5' RACE reads in MiXCR, keeping a single row per CDR3 protein. The profile shows some 600,000 distinct CDR3 sequences, just over 7% of them singletons. Looked up from germline, CDR1 is LGHNA and CDR2 is YNFKEQ. The CDR3 loop spans 16 amino acids. Trimming removed 0 bases from V and 9 bases from J, with 18 bases in between. This sample was included in a study of identical twins. Findings of the study overall: For out-of-frame beta sequences, excess twin sharing was weaker. There is a chance that invariant MAIT and iNKT cells partially muddied zero-insertion analyses.

In addition, the sample was reused for a study of yellow fever vaccine responses in identical twins.

The specimen sequenced was PBMCs. The chain recombines TRBV4-2 with TRBJ2-1; D might be TRBD2 (5 bases). This TCR came from a woman between 18 and 29 years old in good health. The CDR3 here is CASSQESAAVGSEQFF. As DNA, the CDR3 is TGTGCCAGCAGCCAAGAATCGGCCGCAGTGGGGAGTGAGCAGTTCTTC.